This TCR beta chain was observed in a study of T cell repertoires and HLA-DP antigens listed by TCRdb under 2018. Notes on the research overall: An in vitro model of CD4+ T cell alloreactivity against allogeneic HLA-DP presented by transduced HeLa cells was used in the study. Compared with self, one alloantigen differed at one amino acid in the peptide-binding groove and the other differed at ten, modelling structurally similar versus dissimilar alloantigens. The three donors were two male and one female, with ages ranging from the 18-to-29 to the 60-to-69 age band. On average, approximately 220 ng of DNA went in for sorted CD137+CD4+ samples, versus around 1.2 ug for pre-culture CD4+ samples.

In the case of this clone: Its antigen specificity is not known. No base qualities exist here, and no much larger clone lies one base off it.

Trimming accounts for 0 bases at V and 4 bases at J, while the number of junction bases matched to no gene is 0. CDR3 length: 14 amino acids, cysteine to phenylalanine. Just CDR3 DNA is preserved here, 42 bases in frame from base 1. The germline V gene sets CDR1 to SGHTA and CDR2 to FQGNSA. The immunoSEQ multiplex PCR, with forward primers for 54 TRBV segments and reverse primers for 13 TRBJ segments, was used to amplify TCRB CDR3 regions. Pre-culture CD4+ samples were sequenced at deep resolution with a target of 200,000 T cell genomes. Sequencing of the amplicons was done on an Illumina HiSeq System, giving 87 bp reads that spanned the CDR3. In the paper's pipeline: Correction for PCR and sequencing errors was applied to reads, and CDR3 regions were defined through alignment to IMGT reference sequences. Template and unique rearrangement counts were estimated using synthetic template pools. Clonality was computed by subtracting Pielou's evenness from 1. The Daley-Smith estimator was used to estimate richness. Repertoire overlap was measured with Morisita's index. Clones found in cultured samples but undetected in the pre-culture repertoire of the corresponding donor were defined as low-abundance clones. Sourced from immuneACCESS, this table was stored by TCRdb with only in-frame sequences that have V and J called. A share of the clones is absent; for the studies checked, an unresolved V gene accounts for under half, and the remainder has no known explanation. The DNA gave D and trimming, while V, J and clone size come from that table. The sample contains around 70,000 clones, 80% of them found a single time. Of the sample, 1.6% falls within the top ten clones.

Magnetic bead negative selection was used to isolate untouched CD4+ T cells from Ficoll-separated PBMC, with an average purity of approximately 98%. Magnetic beads were used to isolate untouched CD4+ T cells from Ficoll-separated PBMC, giving approximately 98% purity with negligible CD8+ contamination. Donors were a few healthy blood donors whose buffy coats supplied peripheral blood mononuclear cells. All three donors were CMV seronegative. The DNeasy Blood & Tissue Kit was used for extraction of genomic DNA. TCRB sequencing was performed on genomic DNA from sorted CD137+CD4+ cells and pre-culture CD4+ baseline samples from each subject. Broader findings and caveats from the paper: The study was limited by having just a few donors, by relying on a non-physiological HeLa antigen-presenting system, and by using total CD4+ cells as responders. Sorted CD137+ cells showed similar clonality against both alloantigens, at about 0.39, which was much higher than the approximately 0.038 seen in pre-culture samples. Naive and memory CD4+ repertoires were not analysed separately. An average cumulative frequency of approximately 35% against one allele and approximately 48% against the other was found for clones undetected before culture.

The sample comprised CD4+ T cells from PBMCs. This receptor was obtained from a man in his 60s in good health and CMV-seronegative. The V gene is TRBV7-2 and the J gene is TRBJ2-5; the central 9 bases match TRBD2. In nucleotides, the sequence is TGTGCCAGCAGCTTAGCACTAGCGGGAGAGACCCAGTACTTC. Its protein product is CASSLALAGETQYF.